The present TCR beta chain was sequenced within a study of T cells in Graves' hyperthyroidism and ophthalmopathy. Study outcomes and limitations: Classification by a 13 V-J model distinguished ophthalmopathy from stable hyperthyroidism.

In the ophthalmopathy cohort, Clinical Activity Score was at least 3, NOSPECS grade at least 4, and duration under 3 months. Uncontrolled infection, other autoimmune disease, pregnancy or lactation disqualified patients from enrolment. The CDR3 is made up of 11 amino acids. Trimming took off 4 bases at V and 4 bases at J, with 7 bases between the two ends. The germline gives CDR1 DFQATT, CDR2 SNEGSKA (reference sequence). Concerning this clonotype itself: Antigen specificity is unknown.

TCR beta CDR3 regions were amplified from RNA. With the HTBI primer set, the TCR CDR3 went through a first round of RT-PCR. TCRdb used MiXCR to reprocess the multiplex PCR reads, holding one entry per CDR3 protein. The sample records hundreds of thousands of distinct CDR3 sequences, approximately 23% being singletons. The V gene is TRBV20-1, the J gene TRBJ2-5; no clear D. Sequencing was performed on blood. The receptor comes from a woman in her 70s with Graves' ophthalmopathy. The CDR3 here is CSANYGETQYF. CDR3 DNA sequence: TGCAGTGCTAACTACGGAGAGACCCAGTACTTC.